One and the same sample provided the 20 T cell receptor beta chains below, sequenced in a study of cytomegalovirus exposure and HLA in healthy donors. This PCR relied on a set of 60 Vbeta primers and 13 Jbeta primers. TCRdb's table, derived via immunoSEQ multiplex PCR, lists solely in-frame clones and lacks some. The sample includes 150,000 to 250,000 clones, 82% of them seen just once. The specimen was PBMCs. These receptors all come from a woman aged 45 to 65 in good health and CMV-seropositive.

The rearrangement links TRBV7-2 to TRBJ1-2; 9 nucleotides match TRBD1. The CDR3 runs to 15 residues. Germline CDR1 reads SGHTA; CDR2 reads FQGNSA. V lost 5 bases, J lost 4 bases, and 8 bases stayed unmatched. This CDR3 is CASSMGTGSIYGYTF. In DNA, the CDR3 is TGTGCCAGCAGCATGGGGACAGGGAGCATCTATGGCTACACCTTC.

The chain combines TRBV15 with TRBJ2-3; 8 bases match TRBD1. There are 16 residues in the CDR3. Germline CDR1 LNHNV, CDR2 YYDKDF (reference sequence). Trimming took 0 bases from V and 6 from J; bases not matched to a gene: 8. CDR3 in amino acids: CATSRDRAGQADTQYF. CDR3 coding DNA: TGTGCCACCAGCAGAGATCGGGCGGGACAGGCGGATACGCAGTATTTT.

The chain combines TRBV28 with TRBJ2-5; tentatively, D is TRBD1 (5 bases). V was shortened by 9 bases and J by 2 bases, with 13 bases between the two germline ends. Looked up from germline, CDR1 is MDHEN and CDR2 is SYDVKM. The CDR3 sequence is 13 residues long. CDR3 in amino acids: CASLTVTQETQYF. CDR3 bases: TGTGCCAGTTTGACAGTCACTCAAGAGACCCAGTACTTC.

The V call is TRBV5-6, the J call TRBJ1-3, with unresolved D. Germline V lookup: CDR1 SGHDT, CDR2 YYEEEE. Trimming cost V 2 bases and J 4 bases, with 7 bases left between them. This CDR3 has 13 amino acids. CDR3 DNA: TGTGCCAGCAGCTTAACTGTCGGAAACACCATATATTTT. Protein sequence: CASSLTVGNTIYF.

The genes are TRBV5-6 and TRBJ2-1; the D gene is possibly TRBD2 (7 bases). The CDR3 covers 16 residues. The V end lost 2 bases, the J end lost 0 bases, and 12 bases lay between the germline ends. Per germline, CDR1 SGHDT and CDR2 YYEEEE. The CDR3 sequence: CASSLGGRASYNEQFF. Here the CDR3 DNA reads TGTGCCAGCAGCTTAGGGGGGAGGGCCTCCTACAATGAGCAGTTCTTC. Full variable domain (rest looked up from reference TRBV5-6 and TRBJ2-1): DAGVTQSPTHLIKTRGQQVTLRCSPKSGHDTVSWYQQALGQGPQFIFQYYEEEERQRGNFPDRFSGHQFPNYSSELNVNALLLGDSALYLCASSLGGRASYNEQFFGPGTRLTVL.

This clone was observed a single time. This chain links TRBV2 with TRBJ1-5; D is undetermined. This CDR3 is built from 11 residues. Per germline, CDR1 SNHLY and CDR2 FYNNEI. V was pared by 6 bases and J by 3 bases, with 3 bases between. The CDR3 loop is CASSLNQPQHF. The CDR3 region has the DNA TGTGCCAGCAGCCTCAATCAGCCCCAGCATTTT.

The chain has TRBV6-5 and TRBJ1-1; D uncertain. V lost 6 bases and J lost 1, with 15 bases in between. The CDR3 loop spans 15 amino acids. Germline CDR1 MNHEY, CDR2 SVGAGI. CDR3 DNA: TGTGCCAGCAGCTCCCAGACTAGAGGGAACACTGAAGCTTTCTTT. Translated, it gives CASSSQTRGNTEAFF.

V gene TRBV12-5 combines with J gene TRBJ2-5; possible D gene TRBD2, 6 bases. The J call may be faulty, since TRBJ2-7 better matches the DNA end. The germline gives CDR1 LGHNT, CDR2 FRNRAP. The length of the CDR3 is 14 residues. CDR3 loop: CASARPGVPHEQYF. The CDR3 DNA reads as TGTGCTAGTGCTCGTCCGGGAGTTCCCCACGAGCAGTACTTC.

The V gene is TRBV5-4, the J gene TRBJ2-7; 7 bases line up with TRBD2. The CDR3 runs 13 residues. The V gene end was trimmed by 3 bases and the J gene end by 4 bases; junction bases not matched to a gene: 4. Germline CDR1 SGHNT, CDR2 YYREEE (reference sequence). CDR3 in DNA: TGTGCCAGCAGCTCCGGACTAGTGTACGAGCAGTACTTC. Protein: CASSSGLVYEQYF.

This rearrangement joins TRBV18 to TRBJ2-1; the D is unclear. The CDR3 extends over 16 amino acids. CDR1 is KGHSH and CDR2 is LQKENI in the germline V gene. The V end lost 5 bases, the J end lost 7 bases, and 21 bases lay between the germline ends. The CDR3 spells CASSSLSGYGSNEQFF. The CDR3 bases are TGTGCCAGCTCATCCCTCTCGGGTTATGGTTCGAATGAGCAGTTCTTC.

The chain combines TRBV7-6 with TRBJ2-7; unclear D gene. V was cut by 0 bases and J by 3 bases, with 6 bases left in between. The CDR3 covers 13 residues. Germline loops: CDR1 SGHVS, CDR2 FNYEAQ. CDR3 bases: TGTGCCAGCAGCTTAGCACAGTACTACGAGCAGTACTTC. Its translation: CASSLAQYYEQYF.

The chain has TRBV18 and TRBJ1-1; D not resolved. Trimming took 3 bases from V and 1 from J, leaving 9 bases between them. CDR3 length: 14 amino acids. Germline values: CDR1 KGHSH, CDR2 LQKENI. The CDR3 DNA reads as TGTGCCAGCTCACCGGACTATGGGAACACTGAAGCTTTCTTT. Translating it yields CASSPDYGNTEAFF.

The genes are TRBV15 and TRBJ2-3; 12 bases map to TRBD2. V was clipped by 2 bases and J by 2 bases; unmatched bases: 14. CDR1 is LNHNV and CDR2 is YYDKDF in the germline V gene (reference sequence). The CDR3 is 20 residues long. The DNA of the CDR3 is TGTGCCACCAGCAGAAAAAGGGGCCGGACTAGCGGGAATCCCACAGATACGCAGTATTTT. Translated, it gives CATSRKRGRTSGNPTDTQYF.

The CDR3: CASSPGTGVSGELFF. The CDR3 DNA sequence: TGCGCCAGCAGCCCCGGGACAGGGGTTTCCGGGGAGCTGTTTTTT. The chain couples TRBV10-1 to TRBJ2-2; 10 positions match TRBD1. The CDR3 runs 15 residues. The J segment lost 6 bases and the V segment lost 6 bases, leaving 7 bases of the junction unmatched. Germline V gene sequence: CDR1 WNHNN, CDR2 SYGVQD (reference sequence).

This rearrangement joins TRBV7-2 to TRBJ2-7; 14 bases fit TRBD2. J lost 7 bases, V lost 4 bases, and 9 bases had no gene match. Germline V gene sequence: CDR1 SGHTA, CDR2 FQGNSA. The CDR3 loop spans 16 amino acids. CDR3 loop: CASSWKTSGGAVEQYF. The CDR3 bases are TGTGCCAGCAGCTGGAAGACTAGCGGGGGGGCGGTTGAGCAGTACTTC. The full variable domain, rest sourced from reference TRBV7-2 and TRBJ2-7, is GAGVSQSPSNKVTEKGKDVELRCDPISGHTALYWYRQSLGQGLEFLIYFQGNSAPDKSGLPSDRFSAERTGGSVSTLTIQRTQQEDSAVYLCASSWKTSGGAVEQYFGPGTRLTVT.

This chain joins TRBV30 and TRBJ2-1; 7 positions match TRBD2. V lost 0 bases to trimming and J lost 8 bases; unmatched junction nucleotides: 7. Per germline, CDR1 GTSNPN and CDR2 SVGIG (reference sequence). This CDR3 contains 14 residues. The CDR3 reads CAWSVWGRGYEQFF. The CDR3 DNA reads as TGTGCCTGGAGTGTTTGGGGGAGGGGTTATGAGCAGTTCTTC.

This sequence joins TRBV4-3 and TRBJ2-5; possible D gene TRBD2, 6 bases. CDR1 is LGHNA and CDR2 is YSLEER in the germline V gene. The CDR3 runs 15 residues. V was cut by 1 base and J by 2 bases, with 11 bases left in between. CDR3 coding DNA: TGCGCCAGCAGCCAAGGGCGGGGTACACAAGAGACCCAGTACTTC. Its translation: CASSQGRGTQETQYF.

The CDR3 reads CASSPGQGTNEKLFF. CDR3 nucleotides: TGCGCCAGCAGCCCAGGCCAGGGGACTAATGAAAAACTGTTTTTT. The V gene is TRBV4-3, the J gene TRBJ1-4; D possibly corresponds to TRBD1 (6 bases). The germline V and J ends were trimmed by 4 bases and 2 bases, with 11 bases remaining between them. This CDR3 has 15 amino acids. Germline V gene data show CDR1 as LGHNA and CDR2 as YSLEER.

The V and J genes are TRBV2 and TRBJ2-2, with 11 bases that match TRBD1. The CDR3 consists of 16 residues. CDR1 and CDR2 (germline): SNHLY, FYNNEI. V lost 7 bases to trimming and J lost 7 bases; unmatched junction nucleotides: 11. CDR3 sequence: CASIPDRGRVIGELFF. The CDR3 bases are TGTGCCAGCATTCCGGACAGGGGGCGCGTTATCGGGGAGCTGTTTTTT.

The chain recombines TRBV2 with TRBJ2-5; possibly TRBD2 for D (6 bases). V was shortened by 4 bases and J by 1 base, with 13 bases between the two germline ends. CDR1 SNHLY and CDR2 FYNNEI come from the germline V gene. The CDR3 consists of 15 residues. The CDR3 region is CASSVRDRPQETQYF. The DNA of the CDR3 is TGTGCCAGCAGTGTGCGGGATCGCCCCCAAGAGACCCAGTACTTC.